This T cell receptor (beta chain) was recovered during a study of PD-1 blockade in mismatch repair-deficient tumors. At the level of the study: All were previously treated, progressing patients with some twelve mismatch repair-deficient cancer types.

Clones were read by immunoSEQ multiplex PCR, and TCRdb kept only the in-frame ones, dropping some. Of 40,000 or so clones in the sample, around 80% were seen once. The specimen comprised PBMCs, sampled about 40 weeks after starting pembrolizumab. The sequence derives from an adult with mismatch repair-deficient cancer.

In nucleotides, the CDR3 is TGTGCCAGCAGCACAAACAGGGCTCAGCCCCAGCATTTT. Translating it yields CASSTNRAQPQHF. The chain couples TRBV27 to TRBJ1-5, with D maybe TRBD1 (6 bases). The CDR3 runs 13 residues. Trimming took off 6 bases at V and 6 bases at J, with 12 bases between the two ends. CDR1 is MNHEY, CDR2 SMNVEV, per germline (reference sequence).